The 25 T cell receptor beta chains given below trace back to one sample, sequenced in a study of a mutant IDH1 vaccine in newly diagnosed glioma. Clones were read by immunoSEQ multiplex PCR, and TCRdb kept only the in-frame ones, dropping some. The profile shows around 33,000 clones, almost 90% of them singletons. These receptors lack a known antigen. Time point reported: week 11, during vaccination. One vaccine dose held 300 ug of mutant IDH1 20-mer peptide and came with topical imiquimod. The specimen was PBMCs, collected from a glioma patient whose treatment included an IDH1 peptide vaccine. Receptors originate from a man younger than 35 with glioma.

The chain carries TRBV6-1 and TRBJ1-2, with TRBD1 matching over 8 bases. CDR1 is MNHNS and CDR2 is SASEGT in the germline V gene. The trim removed 4 bases at V and 7 bases at J, leaving 5 bases unmatched. The CDR3 is made up of 13 amino acids. CDR3 loop: CASSVSQGAGYTF. The DNA for the CDR3 is TGTGCCAGCAGTGTTTCCCAGGGGGCTGGCTACACCTTC.

The CDR3 loop is CASSSKRGFDNYGYTF. DNA of the CDR3: TGTGCCAGCAGCTCCAAGCGGGGTTTTGATAACTATGGCTACACCTTC. This chain links TRBV5-4 with TRBJ1-2; unclear D gene. The V end was cut by 3 bases, the J end by 1 base, with 16 bases between. The CDR3 runs 16 residues. In germline, CDR1 is SGHNT, CDR2 YYREEE (reference sequence).

This clone has a single count. This chain connects TRBV10-2 to TRBJ2-7; TRBD1 aligns across 7 bases. The germline V gene encodes CDR1 WSHSY and CDR2 SAAADI. This CDR3 has 13 residues. J lost 2 bases, V lost 6 bases, and 4 bases had no gene match. The CDR3 DNA reads as TGCGCCAGCAGCGGGACAGACGCCTACGAGCAGTACTTC. Its protein is CASSGTDAYEQYF.

The chain employs TRBV4-2 and TRBJ2-2; no reliable D call. Germline CDR1 and CDR2: LGHNA and YNFKEQ. The CDR3 has 13 residues. V gave up 0 bases and J gave up 4 bases, with 3 bases separating them. The CDR3 DNA reads TGTGCCAGCAGCCAAGAGCCCACCGGGGAGCTGTTTTTT. Encoded protein: CASSQEPTGELFF.

The genes are TRBV5-6 and TRBJ2-5; 8 positions match TRBD1. The CDR3 totals 14 residues. With V trimmed by 4 bases and J by 5 bases, 7 bases remained unmatched. CDR1 and CDR2 from the germline V gene are SGHDT and YYEEEE. Here the CDR3 DNA reads TGTGCCAGCAGCCACCAGGGGGCGAGGGAGACCCAGTACTTC. It is translated as CASSHQGARETQYF.

This chain connects TRBV7-9 to TRBJ1-5; D remains ambiguous. CDR3 length: 13 residues. CDR1 SEHNR and CDR2 FQNEAQ come from the germline V gene (reference sequence). Trimming removed 2 bases at V and 9 bases at J, with 11 bases between. CDR3 nucleotides: TGTGCCAGCAGCTTATTAGGGAAAGGGCCCCAGCATTTT. Its translation: CASSLLGKGPQHF.

The V call is TRBV5-1, the J call TRBJ2-3, with D possibly being TRBD1 (6 bases). Per germline, CDR1 SGHRS and CDR2 YFSETQ. The CDR3 is 12 residues long. The V and J ends lost 6 bases and 1 base respectively, with 6 bases between them. The CDR3 region is CASKGGTDTQYF. The DNA for the CDR3 is TGCGCCAGCAAGGGGGGCACAGATACGCAGTATTTT.

This clone appeared once. CDR3 protein: CASSLSGGSNQPQHF. The CDR3 DNA reads as TGTGCCAGCAGCTTATCAGGGGGTAGCAATCAGCCCCAGCATTTT. The chain recombines TRBV5-5 with TRBJ1-5; 7 nucleotides agree with TRBD1. The CDR3 runs to 15 residues. V shed 2 bases and J 0 bases; nucleotides not matched to a gene: 2. Germline V gene lookup returns CDR1 SGHKS and CDR2 YYEKEE (reference sequence).

J is TRBJ2-1 and V is TRBV13; D remains ambiguous. The CDR3 sequence is 12 residues long. Germline loops: CDR1 PRHDT, CDR2 FYEKMQ (reference sequence). V lost 1 base to trimming and J lost 5 bases, with 3 bases between them. DNA of the CDR3: TGTGCCAGCAGCTTAGTCCACAATGAGCAGTTCTTC. This sequence encodes CASSLVHNEQFF. Drawing the rest from reference TRBV13 and TRBJ2-1, the complete variable domain is AAGVIQSPRHLIKEKRETATLKCYPIPRHDTVYWYQQGPGQDPQFLISFYEKMQSDKGSIPDRFSAQQFSDYHSELNMSSLELGDSALYFCASSLVHNEQFFGPGTRLTVL.

This clone appeared once. This rearrangement joins TRBV15 to TRBJ2-6; D might be TRBD1 or TRBD2, each matching 5 bases. This CDR3 comprises 16 residues. Germline lookup yields CDR1 LNHNV and CDR2 YYDKDF (reference sequence). The germline V and J ends were trimmed by 1 base and 0 bases, with 7 bases remaining between them. The CDR3 is CATSRGGASGANVLTF. The CDR3 nucleotides are TGTGCCACCAGCAGAGGAGGGGCCTCTGGGGCCAACGTCCTGACTTTC.

The genes are TRBV4-1 and TRBJ1-4, with D tentatively TRBD1 (6 bases). The V and J ends lost 1 base and 0 bases respectively, with 9 bases between them. CDR3 length equals 16 residues. CDR1 and CDR2 (germline): MGHRA, YSYEKL. This chain's CDR3 is CASSQGQGTTNEKLFF. The CDR3 DNA follows: TGCGCCAGCAGCCAAGGTCAGGGGACAACTAATGAAAAACTGTTTTTT.

The chain uses TRBV4-3 and TRBJ1-2, with 11 bases fitting TRBD1. Trimming cost V 1 base and J 5 bases; bases outside gene matches: 9. This CDR3 spans 17 amino acids. CDR1 is LGHNA and CDR2 is YSLEER in the germline V gene. The DNA of the CDR3 is TGCGCCAGCAGCCAAGGCGGACGGGGGACAGGGGGATATGGCTACACCTTC. The encoded protein is CASSQGGRGTGGYGYTF.

This chain links TRBV28 with TRBJ1-4; D ambiguous. This CDR3 is built from 15 residues. V was cut by 6 bases and J by 4 bases, with 15 bases left in between. Germline CDR1 is MDHEN and CDR2 is SYDVKM. As DNA, the CDR3 is TGTGCCAGCAGATACGCCCTGGGAAGTAATGAAAAACTGTTTTTT. This gives the protein CASRYALGSNEKLFF.

This chain joins TRBV5-1 and TRBJ1-2; D unresolved. The germline V gene has CDR1 SGHRS and CDR2 YFSETQ. This CDR3 has 15 residues. The V end was cut by 1 base, the J end by 6 bases, with 16 bases between. The CDR3 DNA reads TGCGCCAGCAGCTTGACCGCGCTCCAGGAGAATGGCTACACCTTC. It specifies CASSLTALQENGYTF.

This chain connects TRBV6-5 to TRBJ1-5, with a tentative D call TRBD1 (5 bases). V lost 7 bases to trimming and J lost 8 bases, with 15 bases between them. The CDR3 is made up of 13 amino acids. Germline-derived CDR1 and CDR2 are MNHEY and SVGAGI. CDR3 DNA: TGTGCCAGCACTCTACACCAGGGTGAGCCCCAGCATTTT. Its protein product is CASTLHQGEPQHF.

The chain recombines TRBV18 with TRBJ2-5; D is unclear. Germline V gives CDR1 KGHSH, CDR2 LQKENI. Trimming removed 3 bases from V and 1 base from J, with 6 bases in between. This CDR3 comprises 13 residues. CDR3: CASSPAIQETQYF. DNA of the CDR3: TGTGCCAGCTCACCTGCTATCCAAGAGACCCAGTACTTC.

The chain recombines TRBV7-8 with TRBJ1-1, with unresolved D. Between the trimmed V and J ends, which lost 0 bases and 1 base, there was a span of 9 bases. Per germline, CDR1 SGHVS and CDR2 FQNEAQ. The CDR3 totals 15 residues. In nucleotides, the CDR3 is TGTGCCAGCAGCTTAGCGCGACGTAGGAACACTGAAGCTTTCTTT. Residues: CASSLARRRNTEAFF.

This chain connects TRBV14 to TRBJ1-3; 7 bases agree with TRBD1. J was trimmed by 3 bases and V by 4 bases; bases with no gene match: 6. Germline CDR1 reads SGHDN; CDR2 reads FVKESK. This CDR3 is 15 amino acids long. DNA of the CDR3: TGTGCCAGCAGCCGGGGGACAGTAGATGGAAACACCATATATTTT. This codes for CASSRGTVDGNTIYF.

The V call is TRBV5-6, the J call TRBJ2-4; 8 bases line up with TRBD1. CDR1 is SGHDT, CDR2 YYEEEE, per germline. CDR3 size: 14 residues. V shed 0 bases and J 9 bases; nucleotides not matched to a gene: 5. The DNA for the CDR3 is TGTGCCAGCAGCTTGGTTGACAGGGGCGGCATTCAGTACTTC. Its translation is CASSLVDRGGIQYF.

About this clone: Relative to the germline gene, one junction end is altered; a read error may explain this. The chain has TRBV5-1 and TRBJ2-1; 7 positions match TRBD2. Germline CDR1 reads SGHRS; CDR2 reads YFSETQ. CDR3 size: 14 residues. CDR3 sequence reads: CASRFPGAGNEQFF. The CDR3, as DNA: TGCGCCAGCCGCTTCCCGGGAGCGGGGAATGAGCAGTTCTTC.

This clone was observed a few times. The chain recombines TRBV28 with TRBJ1-5, with D tentatively TRBD1 (5 bases). V was trimmed by 6 bases and J by 11 bases, leaving 14 bases between them. Germline V lookup: CDR1 MDHEN, CDR2 SYDVKM. The CDR3 covers 12 residues. The CDR3 DNA follows: TGTGCCAGCAGCCGGGGGTTATCGGCCCAGCATTTT. It translates to CASSRGLSAQHF.

This clone was detected a few times. The chain carries TRBV20-1 and TRBJ1-5; D remains unclear. V lost 6 bases to trimming and J lost 9 bases, with 9 bases between them. The CDR3 is made up of 10 amino acids. CDR1 and CDR2 from the germline V gene are DFQATT and SNEGSKA (reference sequence). The CDR3 DNA follows: TGCAGTGCACTTGAGCCGCCCCAGCATTTT. This codes for CSALEPPQHF.

V gene TRBV6-5 combines with J gene TRBJ1-2; a weak D match, TRBD1 (6 bases). CDR3 length: 11 residues. The V gene's germline CDR1 is MNHEY and CDR2 SVGAGI. V was shortened by 11 bases and J by 4 bases, with 11 bases between the two germline ends. The DNA for the CDR3 is TGTGCCGCCGCAGGGGCCTATGGCTACACCTTC. Residues: CAAAGAYGYTF.

The chain combines TRBV19 with TRBJ1-4, with TRBD1 matching over 8 bases. CDR1 and CDR2 (germline): LNHDA, SQIVND (reference sequence). Trimming took 9 bases from V and 8 from J; bases not matched to a gene: 8. The length of the CDR3 is 13 residues. The CDR3 region is CASRYRGDEKLFF. CDR3 bases: TGTGCCAGCAGATACAGGGGGGACGAAAAACTGTTTTTT.

This clone showed up just once. The V and J genes are TRBV7-2 and TRBJ1-6, with 9 bases that match TRBD1. CDR3 length: 16 amino acids. Germline CDR1 is SGHTA and CDR2 is FQGNSA. J lost 9 bases, V lost 4 bases, and 10 bases had no gene match. The CDR3 DNA follows: TGTGCCAGCAGCTCACGAAAGACAGGGGGTACTTCACCCCTCCACTTT. Translation gives CASSSRKTGGTSPLHF.